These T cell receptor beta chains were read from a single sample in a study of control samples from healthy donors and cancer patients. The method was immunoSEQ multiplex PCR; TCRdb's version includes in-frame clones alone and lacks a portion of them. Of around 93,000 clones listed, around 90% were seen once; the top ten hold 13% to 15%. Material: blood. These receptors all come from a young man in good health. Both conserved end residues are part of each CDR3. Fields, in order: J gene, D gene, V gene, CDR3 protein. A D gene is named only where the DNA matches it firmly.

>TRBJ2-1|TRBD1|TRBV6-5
CASSGDSHNEQFF
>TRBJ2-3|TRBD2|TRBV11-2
CASSLVRGLAGVTDTQYF
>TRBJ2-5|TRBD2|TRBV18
CASSPLGSGKETQYF
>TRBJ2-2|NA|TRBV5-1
CASSVGTQNTGELFF
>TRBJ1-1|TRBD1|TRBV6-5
CASRTTGAEAFF
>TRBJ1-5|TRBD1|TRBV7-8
CASSPRGGGGNQPQHF
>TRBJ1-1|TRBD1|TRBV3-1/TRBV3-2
CASSLQGAATEAFF
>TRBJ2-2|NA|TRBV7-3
CASSLSGRNTGELFF
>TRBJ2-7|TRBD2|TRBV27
CASSPGSSGILEQYF
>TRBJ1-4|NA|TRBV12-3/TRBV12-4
CASSYRRLGGVFF
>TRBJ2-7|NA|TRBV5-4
CASSPGPGVGSYEQYF
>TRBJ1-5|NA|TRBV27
CASSFNQNQPQHF
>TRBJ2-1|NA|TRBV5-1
CASSSQGSSYNEQFF
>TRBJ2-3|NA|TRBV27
CASSLRKATDTQYF
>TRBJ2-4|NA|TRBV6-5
CASSPAHRVTSIQYF
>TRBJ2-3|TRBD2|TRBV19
CASTLTSGRADTQYF
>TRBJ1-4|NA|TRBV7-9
CASSSVGWGTVEKLFF
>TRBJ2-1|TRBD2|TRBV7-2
CASSLLAGGYNEQFF
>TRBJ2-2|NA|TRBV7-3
CASSSQGPANTGELFF
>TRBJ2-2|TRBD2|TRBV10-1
CASSESGSSGRDNANTGELFF
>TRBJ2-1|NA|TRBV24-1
CATGTNNEQFF
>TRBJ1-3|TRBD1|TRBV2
CASMRTGASGNTIYF
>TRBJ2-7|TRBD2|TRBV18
CASSPPSRLAGVYEQYF